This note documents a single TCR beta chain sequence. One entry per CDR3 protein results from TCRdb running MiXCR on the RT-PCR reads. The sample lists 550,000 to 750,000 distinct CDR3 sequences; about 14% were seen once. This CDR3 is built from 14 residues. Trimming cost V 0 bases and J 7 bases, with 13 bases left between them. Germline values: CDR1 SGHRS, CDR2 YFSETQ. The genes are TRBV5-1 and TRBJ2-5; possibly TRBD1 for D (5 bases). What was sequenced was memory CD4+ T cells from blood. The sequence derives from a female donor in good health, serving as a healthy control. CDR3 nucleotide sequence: TGCGCCAGCAGCTTGGGACAGCAAGAAGGGACCCAGTACTTC. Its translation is CASSLGQQEGTQYF.